The T cell receptor beta chain described here comes from a study of T cells in Graves' hyperthyroidism and ophthalmopathy. The CDR3 loop spans 13 amino acids. Germline V gives CDR1 SEHNR, CDR2 FQNEAQ (reference sequence). Trimming took 5 bases from V and 4 from J, leaving 11 bases between them. This clonotype was counted many times. RNA transcripts provided the source from which TCR beta CDR3 regions were amplified. An initial round of RT-PCR targeting the TCR CDR3 relied on the HTBI primer set. TCRdb redid the calling of the multiplex PCR reads with MiXCR, one entry per CDR3 protein. Here the sample spans 550,000 to 700,000 distinct CDR3 sequences, about 45% being singletons.

The sample taken for sequencing was peripheral blood or thyroid tissue (not recorded which). The origin of this receptor is an adult woman with Graves' disease, either hyperthyroidism or ophthalmopathy (not recorded which). The V call is TRBV7-9, the J call TRBJ2-5; tentatively, D is TRBD1 or TRBD2 (5 bases each). The CDR3 spells CASSQGPTETQYF. Here the CDR3 DNA reads TGTGCCAGCAGCCAGGGACCCACAGAGACCCAGTACTTC. Combining the CDR3 with reference TRBV7-9 and TRBJ2-5 gives the whole variable domain DTGVSQNPRHKITKRGQNVTFRCDPISEHNRLYWYRQTLGQGPEFLTYFQNEAQLEKSRLLSDRFSAERPKGSFSTLEIQRTEQGDSAMYLCASSQGPTETQYFGPGTRLLVL.